Following are 4 T cell receptor beta chains from one sample sequenced in a study of neurological immune-mediated disorders (dated by TCRdb to the late 2010s). The library was produced with 5' RACE. The reads were generated on an Illumina HiSeq 2500. TCRdb passed the public sequencing reads through fastp at Q25 and MiXCR, retaining productive beta sequences. Each entry is one CDR3 protein sequence, shown with its most common DNA and genes. The sample profile shows 28,000 or so distinct CDR3 sequences; around 14% of them were found once. The ten largest make up 27% of the sample. The specimen was PBMCs. Every receptor here comes from a man aged 70-80 years in good health.

This clonotype was seen ten or more times. J is TRBJ2-3 and V is TRBV14, with D uncertain. The CDR3 consists of 13 residues. V shed 4 bases and J shed 5 bases, with 10 bases lying between them. From germline, CDR1 is SGHDN and CDR2 FVKESK. In DNA form, the CDR3 reads TGTGCCAGCAGCCCCCTTGACGGAGATACGCAGTATTTT. It codes for CASSPLDGDTQYF.

This clonotype was seen repeatedly, ten times or more. The V and J genes are TRBV20-1 and TRBJ1-2; 9 nucleotides line up with TRBD1. Trimming took 0 bases from V and 8 from J; bases not matched to a gene: 10. The CDR3 runs 15 residues. Germline CDR1 reads DFQATT; CDR2 reads SNEGSKA (reference sequence). The CDR3 protein is CSARDGADRGGGYTF. CDR3 DNA sequence: TGCAGTGCTAGAGATGGGGCGGACAGGGGAGGCGGCTACACCTTC.

This clonotype was detected many times. This sequence joins TRBV20-1 and TRBJ2-3; 13 positions match TRBD2. In germline, CDR1 is DFQATT, CDR2 SNEGSKA (reference sequence). J gave up 3 bases and V 6 bases, and 3 bases lay outside the gene matches. This CDR3 comprises 14 residues. The CDR3 bases are TGCAGTGCCACGGGACTAGCGGGGACAGATACGCAGTATTTT. Its translation: CSATGLAGTDTQYF.

This chain connects TRBV7-2 to TRBJ2-4, with D perhaps TRBD1 (6 bases). The CDR3 is made up of 12 amino acids. Germline values: CDR1 SGHTA, CDR2 FQGNSA. V gave up 4 bases and J gave up 10 bases, with 11 bases separating them. CDR3 protein: CASSSTGLIQYF. In nucleotides, the CDR3 is TGTGCCAGCAGCTCCACAGGGTTAATTCAGTACTTC.